The present entry profiles one TCR beta chain with its context. The antigen it recognizes is unknown. A read error may explain this, as a much larger clone is one base away. The germline V gene provides CDR1 MGHRA and CDR2 YSYEKL. Measured from the cysteine to the phenylalanine, the CDR3 is 13 residues long. Just the 39-base CDR3 DNA is kept, in frame starting at base 1. The sequencing machine was an Illumina HiSeq 1500. The public reads were reanalyzed by TCRdb: fastp trimming at Q25, MiXCR alignment, in-frame beta chains only. Each CDR3 protein appears once, grouped with its most common genes and DNA. The table for this sample lists about 230,000 distinct CDR3 sequences; 22% of them were counted only once. 15% to 20% of the sample goes to the ten largest clones. This sample is drawn from a study of T cell repertoires in cytomegalovirus infection (dated by TCRdb to between 2019 and 2020). General notes on the study: Donor HLA type was relevant to the analysis, as public TCR beta signatures indicated carriage of CMV infection together with the matching HLA type. What the authors observed across the whole study: The ex vivo response was dominated by HLA-C-restricted CMV-specific TCR beta clonotypes, which also provided the single most frequent clonotype in two of eight donors. Cumulative frequency of public TCR beta family members discriminated carriers of CMV infection plus the relevant HLA type in this cohort and an independent 352-donor cohort.

Source material: CD8+ T cells from PBMCs. The clonotype comes from a human donor in good health (CMV status not recorded). Some clones in this sample may be carry-over from other donors' samples. The rearrangement combines TRBV4-1 with TRBJ1-1; no D gene call is confident. CDR3 region: CASSQGLNNEAFF. The DNA reads TGCGCCAGCAGCCAAGGATTAAACAATGAAGCTTTCTTT.